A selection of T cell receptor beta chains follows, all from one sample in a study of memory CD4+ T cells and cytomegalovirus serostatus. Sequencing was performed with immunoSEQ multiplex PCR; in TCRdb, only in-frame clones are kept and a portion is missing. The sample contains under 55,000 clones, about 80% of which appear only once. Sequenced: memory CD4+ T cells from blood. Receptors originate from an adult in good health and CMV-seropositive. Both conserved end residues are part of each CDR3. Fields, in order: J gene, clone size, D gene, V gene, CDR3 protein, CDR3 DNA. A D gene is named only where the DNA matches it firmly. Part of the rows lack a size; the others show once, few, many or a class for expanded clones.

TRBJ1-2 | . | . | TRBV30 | CAWIPLGKSDYGYTF | TGTGCCTGGATTCCCCTGGGTAAATCTGACTATGGCTACACCTTC
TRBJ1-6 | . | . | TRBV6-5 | CASIQVSYNSPLHF | TGTGCCAGCATTCAAGTCTCCTATAATTCACCCCTCCACTTT
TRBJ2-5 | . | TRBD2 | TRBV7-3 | CASSWGGETQYF | TGTGCCAGCAGCTGGGGGGGGGAGACCCAGTACTTC
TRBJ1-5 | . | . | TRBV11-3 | CASTPRRHRRNQPQHF | TGTGCCAGCACCCCCAGGAGGCATCGTCGGAATCAGCCCCAGCATTTT
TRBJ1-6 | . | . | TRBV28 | CASTQVSYNSPLHF | TGTGCCAGCACCCAGGTGTCCTATAATTCACCCCTCCACTTT
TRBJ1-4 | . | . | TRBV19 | CASSILTAPEKLFF | TGTGCCAGTAGTATCTTGACGGCCCCTGAAAAACTGTTTTTT
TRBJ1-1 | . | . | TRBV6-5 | CASSFLSTAMNTEAFF | TGTGCCAGCAGTTTCCTATCGACAGCTATGAACACTGAAGCTTTCTTT
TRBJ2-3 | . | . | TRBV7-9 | CASSYLGGDTQYF | TGTGCCAGCAGCTACCTAGGTGGGGATACGCAGTATTTT
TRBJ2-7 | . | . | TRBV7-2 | CASSFFGSSSEQYF | TGTGCCAGCAGCTTCTTCGGGAGTTCGAGTGAGCAGTACTTC
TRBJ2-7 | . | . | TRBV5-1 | CASSLDVGKYYEQYF | TGCGCCAGCAGCTTGGATGTGGGAAAATACTACGAGCAGTACTTC
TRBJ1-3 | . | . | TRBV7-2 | CASSPQSGGGSGSTIYF | TGTGCCAGCAGCCCTCAGTCTGGGGGAGGCTCTGGAAGCACCATATATTTT
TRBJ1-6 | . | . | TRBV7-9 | CASTLNRGFHNSPLHF | TGTGCCAGCACCTTAAATCGAGGGTTCCATAATTCACCCCTCCACTTT
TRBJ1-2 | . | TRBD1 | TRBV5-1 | CASSGGTGVGGYTF | TGCGCCAGCAGCGGCGGGACAGGGGTCGGTGGCTACACCTTC
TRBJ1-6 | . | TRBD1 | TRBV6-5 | CASSYSGQGWNSPLHF | TGTGCCAGCAGTTACTCAGGACAGGGCTGGAATTCACCCCTCCACTTT
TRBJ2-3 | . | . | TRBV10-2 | CASASDFSRTDTQYF | TGCGCCAGCGCCTCGGACTTTTCCCGCACAGATACGCAGTATTTT
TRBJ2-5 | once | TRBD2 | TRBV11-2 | CASSLGTSGGTTQYF | TGTGCCAGCAGCTTAGGAACTAGCGGGGGGACGACCCAGTACTTC
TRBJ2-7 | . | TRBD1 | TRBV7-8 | CASSLAQGARNEQYF | TGTGCCAGCAGCTTAGCGCAGGGGGCAAGGAACGAGCAGTACTTC
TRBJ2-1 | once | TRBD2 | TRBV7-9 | CASSLAPSGGQNEQFF | TGTGCCAGCAGCCTAGCTCCTAGCGGGGGACAGAATGAGCAGTTCTTC
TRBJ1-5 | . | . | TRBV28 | CASSLGGRHRYSNQPQHF | TGTGCCAGCAGTTTAGGGGGGAGACACCGATATAGCAATCAGCCCCAGCATTTT
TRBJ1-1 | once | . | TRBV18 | CASSPDREVNTEAFF | TGTGCCAGCTCACCAGACCGGGAGGTGAACACTGAAGCTTTCTTT
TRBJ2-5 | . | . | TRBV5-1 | CASSLAREKETQYF | TGCGCCAGCAGCTTGGCTAGGGAGAAGGAGACCCAGTACTTC
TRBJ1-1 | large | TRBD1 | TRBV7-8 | CASSAGQGAMVDTEAFF | TGTGCCAGCAGCGCGGGACAGGGGGCAATGGTGGACACTGAAGCTTTCTTT
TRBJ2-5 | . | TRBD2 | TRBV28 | CASSLSGSGQETQYF | TGTGCCAGCAGTTTAAGCGGGAGTGGCCAAGAGACCCAGTACTTC
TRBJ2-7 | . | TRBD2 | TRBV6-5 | CASSPGGTTFYEQYF | TGTGCCAGCAGTCCCGGGGGGACTACTTTCTACGAGCAGTACTTC
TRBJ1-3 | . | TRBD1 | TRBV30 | CAWSVQTGSSGNTIYF | TGTGCCTGGAGTGTCCAGACAGGGAGCTCTGGAAACACCATATATTTT
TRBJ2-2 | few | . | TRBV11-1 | CASSLVRGTGELFF | TGTGCCAGCAGCTTAGTGCGGGGCACCGGGGAGCTGTTTTTT
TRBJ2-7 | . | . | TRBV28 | CASSLNTRGSSGYEQYF | TGTGCCAGCAGTCTTAACACCCGGGGCAGTAGCGGTTACGAGCAGTACTTC
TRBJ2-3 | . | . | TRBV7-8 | CASSALRTDTQYF | TGTGCCAGCAGCGCCCTCAGAACAGATACGCAGTATTTT
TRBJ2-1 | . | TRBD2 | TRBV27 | CATRLAGRVEQFF | TGTGCCACCCGACTAGCGGGAAGGGTTGAGCAGTTCTTC
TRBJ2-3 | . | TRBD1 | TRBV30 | CAWKDRASSRTQYF | TGTGCCTGGAAGGACAGGGCCTCCTCGAGGACGCAGTATTTT
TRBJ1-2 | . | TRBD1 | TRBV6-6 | CASSLDWDRAYGYTF | TGTGCCAGCAGTTTGGATTGGGACAGGGCCTATGGCTACACCTTC
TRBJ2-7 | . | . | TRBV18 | CASSPAAHGPYEQYF | TGTGCCAGCTCACCAGCCGCCCACGGACCATACGAGCAGTACTTC
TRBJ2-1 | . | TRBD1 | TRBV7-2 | CASSYAGTGSRNEQFF | TGTGCCAGCAGCTACGCCGGGACAGGGAGTAGGAATGAGCAGTTCTTC
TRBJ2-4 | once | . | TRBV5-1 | CASSQLPPGALAKNIQYF | TGCGCCAGCAGCCAACTCCCTCCGGGAGCGCTAGCCAAAAACATTCAGTACTTC
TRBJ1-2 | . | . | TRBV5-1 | CASSSGLNYGYTF | TGCGCCAGCAGCTCGGGCCTCAACTATGGCTACACCTTC
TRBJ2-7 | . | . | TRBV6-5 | CASSYDRRPSSYEQYF | TGTGCCAGCAGTTACGACAGGCGACCTAGCTCCTACGAGCAGTACTTC
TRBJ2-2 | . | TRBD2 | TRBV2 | CASRRAGEATGELFF | TGTGCCAGCAGACGAGCGGGAGAGGCCACCGGGGAGCTGTTTTTT
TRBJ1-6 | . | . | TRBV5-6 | CASSGDAGNSPLHF | TGTGCCAGCAGCGGGGACGCCGGAAATTCACCCCTCCACTTT
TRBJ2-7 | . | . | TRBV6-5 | CASRRGAGTEYEQYF | TGTGCCAGCAGGCGCGGGGCAGGGACCGAATACGAGCAGTACTTC
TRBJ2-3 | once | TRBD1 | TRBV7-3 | CASSSGQGATDTQYF | TGTGCCAGCAGCTCTGGACAGGGGGCCACAGATACGCAGTATTTT
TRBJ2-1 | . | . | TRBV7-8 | CASSHRVGEQFF | TGTGCCAGCAGTCACAGAGTAGGGGAGCAGTTCTTC
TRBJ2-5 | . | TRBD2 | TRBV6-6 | CASSLAGQQETQYF | TGTGCCAGCAGTTTAGCGGGCCAACAAGAGACCCAGTACTTC
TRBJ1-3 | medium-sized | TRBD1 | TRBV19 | CASTPDRSSGNTIYF | TGTGCCAGTACCCCGGACAGGAGCTCTGGAAACACCATATATTTT
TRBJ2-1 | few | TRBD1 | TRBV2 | CASLGQAAYNEQFF | TGTGCCAGTCTGGGACAGGCGGCCTACAATGAGCAGTTCTTC
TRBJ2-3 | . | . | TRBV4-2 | CASSQTAGTDTQYF | TGTGCCAGCAGCCAAACGGCAGGCACAGATACGCAGTATTTT
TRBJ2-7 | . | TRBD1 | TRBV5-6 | CASSFGTGGGYEQYF | TGTGCCAGCAGCTTTGGAACAGGGGGCGGCTACGAGCAGTACTTC
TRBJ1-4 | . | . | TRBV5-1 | CASSPRPNEKLFF | TGCGCCAGCAGCCCCCGGCCTAATGAAAAACTGTTTTTT
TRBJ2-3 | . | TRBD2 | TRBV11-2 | CASSFGRPGTDTQYF | TGTGCCAGCAGCTTCGGGAGGCCAGGGACAGATACGCAGTATTTT
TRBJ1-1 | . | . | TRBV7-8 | CASSSPTGRHPEAFF | TGTGCCAGCAGCTCGCCGACAGGCAGGCACCCCGAAGCTTTCTTT
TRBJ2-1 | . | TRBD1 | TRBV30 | CAWEGQGRVNEQFF | TGTGCCTGGGAGGGACAGGGTAGGGTCAATGAGCAGTTCTTC
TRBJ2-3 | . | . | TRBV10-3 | CAIDGPNTDTQYF | TGTGCCATCGACGGACCGAACACAGATACGCAGTATTTT
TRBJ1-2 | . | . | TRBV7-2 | CASSPVGGAGYTF | TGTGCCAGCAGCCCGGTAGGTGGGGCTGGCTACACCTTC
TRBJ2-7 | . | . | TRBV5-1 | CASSLTQETPYEQYF | TGCGCCAGCAGCTTGACACAGGAGACACCCTACGAGCAGTACTTC
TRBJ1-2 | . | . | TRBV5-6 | CASSSGLSLVYGYTF | TGTGCCAGCAGCTCGGGACTCTCTCTCGTCTATGGCTACACCTTC
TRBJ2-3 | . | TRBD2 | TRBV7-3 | CATWTSVSTDTQYF | TGTGCCACATGGACTAGCGTCAGCACAGATACGCAGTATTTT
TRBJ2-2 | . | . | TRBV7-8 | CASREKQGRTGELFF | TGTGCCAGCAGGGAGAAACAGGGCCGCACCGGGGAGCTGTTTTTT
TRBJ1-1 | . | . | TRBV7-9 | CASSLERGSTEAFF | TGTGCCAGCAGCTTAGAGCGGGGTAGCACTGAAGCTTTCTTT
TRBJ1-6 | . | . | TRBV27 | CASKGSYNSPLHF | TGTGCCAGCAAGGGCTCCTATAATTCACCCCTCCACTTT
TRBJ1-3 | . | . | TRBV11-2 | CASSRSGGDTIYF | TGTGCCAGCAGCCGTTCGGGGGGGGACACCATATATTTT
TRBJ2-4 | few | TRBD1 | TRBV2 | CASSFSGGIAKNIQYF | TGTGCCAGCAGTTTCTCAGGGGGCATAGCCAAAAACATTCAGTACTTC